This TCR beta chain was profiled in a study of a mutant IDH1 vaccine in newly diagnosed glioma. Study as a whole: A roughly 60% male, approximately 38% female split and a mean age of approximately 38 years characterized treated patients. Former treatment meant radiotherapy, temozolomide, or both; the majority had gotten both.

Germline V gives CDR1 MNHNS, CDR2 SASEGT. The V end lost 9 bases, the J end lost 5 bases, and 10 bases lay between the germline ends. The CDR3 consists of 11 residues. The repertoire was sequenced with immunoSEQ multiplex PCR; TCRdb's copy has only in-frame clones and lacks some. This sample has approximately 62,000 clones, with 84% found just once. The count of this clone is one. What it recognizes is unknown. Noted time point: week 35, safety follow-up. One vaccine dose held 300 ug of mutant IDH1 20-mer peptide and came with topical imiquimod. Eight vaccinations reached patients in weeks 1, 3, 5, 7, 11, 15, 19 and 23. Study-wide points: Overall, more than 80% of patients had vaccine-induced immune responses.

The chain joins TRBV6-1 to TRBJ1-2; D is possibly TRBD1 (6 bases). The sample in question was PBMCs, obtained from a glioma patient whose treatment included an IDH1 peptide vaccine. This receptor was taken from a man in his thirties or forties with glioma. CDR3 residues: CARNTGYGYTF. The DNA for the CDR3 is TGTGCCAGGAATACAGGGTATGGCTACACCTTC.